These 7 T cell receptor beta chains originate from one sample sequenced in a study of cytomegalovirus exposure and HLA in healthy donors. The PCR had 60 Vbeta and 13 Jbeta primers. The assay was immunoSEQ multiplex PCR, and TCRdb's table has in-frame clones only and misses some. Its listing shows about 130,000 clones. Source material: PBMCs. All receptors come from a man aged 18 to 29 in good health and CMV-seronegative.

This sequence joins TRBV29-1 and TRBJ2-1, with D perhaps TRBD1 (6 bases). V lost 8 bases and J lost 0, with 14 bases in between. CDR3 size: 14 residues. The germline gives CDR1 SQVTM, CDR2 ANQGSEA. The chain's CDR3 is CSMGHMTSYNEQFF. CDR3 nucleotide sequence: TGCAGCATGGGACACATGACCTCCTACAATGAGCAGTTCTTC.

The V gene is TRBV9, the J gene TRBJ2-3; D possibly corresponds to TRBD1 (5 bases). Germline CDR1 and CDR2: SGDLS and YYNGEE. The V and J ends lost 3 bases and 0 bases respectively, with 8 bases between them. The length of the CDR3 is 14 residues. CDR3 DNA sequence: TGTGCCAGCAGCGGGACAACTAGCACAGATACGCAGTATTTT. It is translated as CASSGTTSTDTQYF. Full variable domain (remainder filled in from reference TRBV9 and TRBJ2-3): DSGVTQTPKHLITATGQRVTLRCSPRSGDLSVYWYQQSLDQGLQFLIQYYNGEERAKGNILERFSAQQFPDLHSELNLSSLELGDSALYFCASSGTTSTDTQYFGPGTRLTVL.

The chain combines TRBV5-1 with TRBJ1-5; D gene uncertain. The CDR3 length is 14 residues. Trimming removed 0 bases from V and 4 bases from J, with 8 bases in between. Germline assignment: CDR1 SGHRS and CDR2 YFSETQ. For the CDR3, the DNA is TGCGCCAGCAGCTTGGATGCGGGAAATCAGCCCCAGCATTTT. Amino acid sequence: CASSLDAGNQPQHF.

The V call is TRBV9, the J call TRBJ2-1; 9 bases are shared with TRBD2. CDR1 and CDR2 (germline): SGDLS, YYNGEE. The ends lost 4 bases at V and 9 bases at J; junction bases unmatched: 11. The CDR3 runs 15 residues. This CDR3 reads CASSPSRGGASEQFF. The DNA of the CDR3 is TGTGCCAGCAGCCCTTCTCGCGGGGGGGCCAGTGAGCAGTTCTTC.

The rearrangement uses TRBV14 and TRBJ1-2; D is possibly TRBD1 (5 bases). The CDR3 is 13 residues long. The V gene's germline CDR1 is SGHDN and CDR2 FVKESK. With 1 base removed from V and 5 bases from J, the gap between germline ends came to 8 bases. The CDR3 here is CASSQAGFYGYTF. As DNA, the CDR3 is TGTGCCAGCAGCCAAGCAGGGTTTTATGGCTACACCTTC.

J is TRBJ1-5 and V is TRBV30; D remains unclear. The CDR3 has 16 residues. The V and J ends lost 0 bases and 2 bases respectively, with 14 bases between them. Germline CDR1 GTSNPN, CDR2 SVGIG (reference sequence). The CDR3 sequence is CAWSVQAASRNQPQHF. CDR3 DNA: TGTGCCTGGAGTGTACAAGCGGCGTCGCGCAATCAGCCCCAGCATTTT. Variable domain in full (rest from reference TRBV30 and TRBJ1-5): SQTIHQWPATLVQPVGSPLSLECTVEGTSNPNLYWYRQAAGRGLQLLFYSVGIGQISSEVPQNLSASRPQDRQFILSSKKLLLSDSGFYLCAWSVQAASRNQPQHFGDGTRLSIL.

The rearrangement uses TRBV28 and TRBJ1-1; TRBD1 aligns across 8 bases. V dropped 6 bases and J dropped 10; count of bases not matched to a gene: 10. CDR3 length: 13 amino acids. Germline loops: CDR1 MDHEN, CDR2 SYDVKM. CDR3 DNA: TGTGCCAGCAGCCATGGACAGGGATCGGGAGCTTTCTTT. This gives the protein CASSHGQGSGAFF.